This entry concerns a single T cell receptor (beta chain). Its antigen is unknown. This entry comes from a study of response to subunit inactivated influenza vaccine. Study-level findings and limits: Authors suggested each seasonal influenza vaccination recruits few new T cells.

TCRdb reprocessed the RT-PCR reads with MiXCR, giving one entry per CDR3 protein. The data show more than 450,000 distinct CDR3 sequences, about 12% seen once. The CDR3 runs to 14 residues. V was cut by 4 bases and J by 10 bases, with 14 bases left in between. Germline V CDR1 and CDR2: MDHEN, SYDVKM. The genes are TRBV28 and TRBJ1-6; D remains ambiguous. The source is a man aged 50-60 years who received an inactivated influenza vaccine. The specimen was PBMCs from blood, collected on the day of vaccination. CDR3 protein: CASSSYWGVSPLHF. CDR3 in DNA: TGTGCCAGCAGTTCCTACTGGGGTGTCTCACCCCTCCACTTT. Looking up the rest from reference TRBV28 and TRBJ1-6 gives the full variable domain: DVKVTQSSRYLVKRTGEKVFLECVQDMDHENMFWYRQDPGLGLRLIYFSYDVKMKEKGDIPEGYSVSREKKERFSLILESASTNQTSMYLCASSSYWGVSPLHFGNGTRLTVT.